This T cell receptor (beta chain) was found in a study of T cells in Graves' hyperthyroidism and ophthalmopathy. Stability of Graves' hyperthyroidism was defined as absent ophthalmopathy progression within 18 months. Pregnant or lactating patients were excluded, as were those with uncontrolled infection or other autoimmune disease. Fresh peripheral blood, about 10 ml of it, supplied the PBMCs. From RNA transcripts, TCR beta CDR3 regions were amplified. An initial round of RT-PCR targeting the TCR CDR3 relied on the HTBI primer set. TCRdb passed the multiplex PCR reads through MiXCR, listing each CDR3 protein once. The table includes 550,000 to 600,000 distinct CDR3 sequences, roughly a sixth detected once. Germline CDR1 is MNHNS and CDR2 is SASEGT. V lost 5 bases, J lost 5 bases, and 14 bases stayed unmatched. The CDR3 consists of 16 residues.

The sequencing sample was made of blood. This TCR was sampled from a woman between 18 and 29 years old with Graves' hyperthyroidism. The chain carries TRBV6-1 and TRBJ2-7, with 8 bases identical to TRBD1. The CDR3 is CASSPLPRTGKDEQYF. The CDR3 region has the DNA TGTGCCAGCAGTCCCCTCCCTCGGACAGGGAAGGACGAGCAGTACTTC.